A single sample is the source of the 18 T cell receptor beta chains below, sequenced in a study of T cell clones after liver transplantation. Clones were sequenced by immunoSEQ multiplex PCR, and TCRdb holds only the in-frame ones, with some missing. The sample lists around 20,000 clones; approximately 88% were seen once. The specimen comprised CD8+ T cells from blood, sampled before liver transplant. The receptors derive from a human donor who received a liver transplant.

The V call is TRBV7-9, the J call TRBJ2-5; D is ambiguous. The ends were cut back, 3 bases at V and 2 bases at J, with 7 bases in the middle. Germline V gives CDR1 SEHNR, CDR2 FQNEAQ (reference sequence). This CDR3 has 13 amino acids. The CDR3 is CASSFSSQETQYF. CDR3 bases: TGTGCCAGCAGCTTTAGCTCGCAAGAGACCCAGTACTTC.

The chain is built from TRBV9 and TRBJ2-1, with D perhaps TRBD1 (6 bases). The CDR3 has 17 residues. CDR1 is SGDLS and CDR2 is YYNGEE in the germline V gene. Trimming took 2 bases from V and 9 from J, leaving 24 bases between them. This CDR3 is CASSVHRERADAGEQFF. The DNA of the CDR3 is TGTGCCAGCAGCGTCCACAGGGAAAGGGCTGACGCCGGTGAGCAGTTCTTC.

J is TRBJ2-3 and V is TRBV5-1, with 8 bases matching TRBD2. In germline, CDR1 is SGHRS, CDR2 YFSETQ. Unmatched junction bases numbered 5, after V lost 1 base and J lost 4 bases. The CDR3 has 15 residues. The CDR3 spells CASSLSREGPDTQYF. The CDR3 nucleotides read TGCGCCAGCAGCTTGTCCCGGGAGGGCCCAGATACGCAGTATTTT.

In DNA, the CDR3 is TGTGCCAGTAGTATTGGGCCCTCGACAGGAACCCTCACAGATACGCAGTATTTT. Its protein is CASSIGPSTGTLTDTQYF. V and J are TRBV19 and TRBJ2-3; TRBD1 might be the D (6 bases). Germline V gene data show CDR1 as LNHDA and CDR2 as SQIVND (reference sequence). V lost 3 bases and J 2 bases, leaving 21 bases between the germline ends. This CDR3 region has 18 residues.

The V call is TRBV19, the J call TRBJ2-1; D is unresolved. The germline V gene encodes CDR1 LNHDA and CDR2 SQIVND (reference sequence). The CDR3 loop spans 16 amino acids. The V end lost 1 base, the J end lost 0 bases, and 10 bases lay between the germline ends. This CDR3 reads CASSIVPAPSYNEQFF. The CDR3 DNA is TGTGCCAGTAGTATAGTACCAGCCCCCTCCTACAATGAGCAGTTCTTC.

The J gene is TRBJ1-1, the V gene TRBV6-5, with D uncertain. The CDR3 extends over 13 amino acids. Between the trimmed V and J ends, which lost 1 base and 6 bases, there was a span of 9 bases. Germline V gives CDR1 MNHEY, CDR2 SVGAGI. CDR3 region: CASSYFSGAEAFF. The DNA for the CDR3 is TGTGCCAGCAGTTACTTCAGTGGGGCTGAAGCTTTCTTT.

This clone ranks as medium-sized. The chain combines TRBV27 with TRBJ2-7; tentatively, D is TRBD2 (7 bases). The V gene's germline CDR1 is MNHEY and CDR2 SMNVEV (reference sequence). Trimming took 11 bases from V and 7 from J, leaving 24 bases between them. This CDR3 has 14 amino acids. DNA for the CDR3: TGTGCCTGCGGCGGGGGCCTCCAGGGAGGAGAGCAGTACTTC. Amino acid sequence: CACGGGLQGGEQYF.

The rearrangement uses TRBV30 and TRBJ2-1, with D perhaps given as TRBD1 or TRBD2 (5 bases each). Germline CDR1 is GTSNPN and CDR2 is SVGIG (reference sequence). This CDR3 is built from 12 residues. V lost 3 bases and J 7 bases, leaving 10 bases between the germline ends. The CDR3 coding sequence is TGTGCCTGGAGAGACGGGACGAATGAGCAGTTCTTC. Residues: CAWRDGTNEQFF. Using reference TRBV30 and TRBJ2-1 for the parts outside the CDR3, the full variable domain is SQTIHQWPATLVQPVGSPLSLECTVEGTSNPNLYWYRQAAGRGLQLLFYSVGIGQISSEVPQNLSASRPQDRQFILSSKKLLLSDSGFYLCAWRDGTNEQFFGPGTRLTVL.

The J gene is TRBJ2-1, the V gene TRBV5-1, with TRBD1 matching 9 bases. Germline-derived CDR1 and CDR2 are SGHRS and YFSETQ. With 0 bases clipped from V and 4 bases from J, the junction kept 8 bases outside the gene matches. The CDR3 extends over 17 amino acids. The CDR3 region has the DNA TGCGCCAGCAGCTTGGGGTGGGGACAGGGCTATTACAATGAGCAGTTCTTC. Translating gives CASSLGWGQGYYNEQFF.

The chain joins TRBV28 to TRBJ2-1; the D is unclear. The CDR3 has 16 residues. In germline, CDR1 is MDHEN, CDR2 SYDVKM. Trimming cost V 4 bases and J 6 bases, with 19 bases left between them. The CDR3 coding sequence is TGTGCCAGCAGTTCGATACCCGGCGGCCGAACCAATGAGCAGTTCTTC. Translation: CASSSIPGGRTNEQFF.

This chain uses TRBV9 with TRBJ2-3; D is tentatively TRBD1 or TRBD2 (5 bases each). This CDR3 is built from 15 residues. The germline V gene has CDR1 SGDLS and CDR2 YYNGEE. V lost 2 bases, J lost 1 base, and 11 bases lay in between. This CDR3 is CASSVARGGTDTQYF. The CDR3 bases are TGTGCCAGCAGCGTCGCGCGAGGGGGCACAGATACGCAGTATTTT.

CDR3 nucleotides: TGTGCCAGCAGCTACGGGACTACCCCCAGTGGGGAGCTGTTTTTT. Translated: CASSYGTTPSGELFF. J is TRBJ2-2 and V is TRBV7-8; 7 positions match TRBD2. There are 15 residues in the CDR3. The V gene end was trimmed by 4 bases and the J gene end by 8 bases; junction bases not matched to a gene: 10. Germline-derived CDR1 and CDR2 are SGHVS and FQNEAQ. Full variable domain (rest looked up from reference TRBV7-8 and TRBJ2-2): GAGVSQSPRYKVAKRGQDVALRCDPISGHVSLFWYQQALGQGPEFLTYFQNEAQLDKSGLPSDRFFAERPEGSVSTLKIQRTQQEDSAVYLCASSYGTTPSGELFFGEGSRLTVL.

The rearrangement uses TRBV6-5 and TRBJ1-2, with 7 bases matching TRBD1. Germline V gene sequence: CDR1 MNHEY, CDR2 SVGAGI. Trimming at V came to 6 bases and at J to 1 base, leaving 2 bases not matched to a gene. CDR3 length: 13 residues. The CDR3: CASRGTVNYGYTF. The CDR3 DNA reads as TGTGCCAGCAGGGGGACAGTTAACTATGGCTACACCTTC.

The J gene is TRBJ2-7, the V gene TRBV27, with 12 bases fitting TRBD2. The CDR3 covers 14 residues. The germline gives CDR1 MNHEY, CDR2 SMNVEV (reference sequence). The trim removed 6 bases at V and 4 bases at J, leaving 4 bases unmatched. CDR3 in amino acids: CASSHLAGGYEQYF. The CDR3 DNA reads as TGTGCCAGCAGCCACCTAGCGGGAGGGTACGAGCAGTACTTC.

The rearrangement joins TRBV11-2 to TRBJ1-2; D call uncertain. In germline, CDR1 is SGHAT, CDR2 FQNNGV. This CDR3 has 13 amino acids. Trimming cost V 0 bases and J 8 bases, with 10 bases left between them. The CDR3: CASSLEGIGGYTF. The CDR3 DNA is TGTGCCAGCAGCTTAGAGGGGATTGGGGGCTACACCTTC.

This rearrangement joins TRBV6-6 to TRBJ2-7; D is undetermined. Germline assignment: CDR1 MNHNY and CDR2 SVGAGI (reference sequence). The CDR3 has 13 residues. Trimming shortened V by 6 bases and J by 4 bases, and 13 bases separated the two germline ends. Written as DNA, the CDR3 is TGTGCCAGCAGCGCCGGACGTCAGTACGAGCAGTACTTC. It codes for CASSAGRQYEQYF.

The gene calls are TRBV27 and TRBJ2-1; 12 bases fit TRBD2. The junction had 4 bases not matched to a gene; V was cut back by 6 bases and J by 7 bases. Germline V lookup: CDR1 MNHEY, CDR2 SMNVEV (reference sequence). The CDR3 is made up of 14 amino acids. The CDR3 sequence: CASSAGTSGNEQFF. The DNA for the CDR3 is TGTGCCAGCAGCGCCGGGACTAGCGGGAATGAGCAGTTCTTC.

This clone appeared once. The V and J genes are TRBV7-9 and TRBJ1-1, with TRBD1 as a possible D gene (6 bases). CDR3 length equals 14 residues. Trimming stripped 1 base from V and 8 bases from J, with 14 bases between. In germline, CDR1 is SEHNR, CDR2 FQNEAQ (reference sequence). The CDR3 here is CASSLVEDSPEAFF. CDR3 in DNA: TGTGCCAGCAGCTTAGTTGAGGACAGCCCCGAAGCTTTCTTT.